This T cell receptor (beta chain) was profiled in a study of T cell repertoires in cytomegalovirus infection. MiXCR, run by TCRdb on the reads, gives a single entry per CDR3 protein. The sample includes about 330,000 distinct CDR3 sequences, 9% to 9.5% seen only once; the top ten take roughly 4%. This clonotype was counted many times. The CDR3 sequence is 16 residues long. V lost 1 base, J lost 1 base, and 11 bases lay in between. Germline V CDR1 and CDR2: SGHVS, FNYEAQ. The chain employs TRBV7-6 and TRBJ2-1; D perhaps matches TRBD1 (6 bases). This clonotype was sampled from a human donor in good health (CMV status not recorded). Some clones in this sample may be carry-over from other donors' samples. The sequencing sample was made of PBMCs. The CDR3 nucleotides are TGTGCCAGCAGCTTAGAGGGGGTGAGGTCCTACAATGAGCAGTTCTTC. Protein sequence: CASSLEGVRSYNEQFF.